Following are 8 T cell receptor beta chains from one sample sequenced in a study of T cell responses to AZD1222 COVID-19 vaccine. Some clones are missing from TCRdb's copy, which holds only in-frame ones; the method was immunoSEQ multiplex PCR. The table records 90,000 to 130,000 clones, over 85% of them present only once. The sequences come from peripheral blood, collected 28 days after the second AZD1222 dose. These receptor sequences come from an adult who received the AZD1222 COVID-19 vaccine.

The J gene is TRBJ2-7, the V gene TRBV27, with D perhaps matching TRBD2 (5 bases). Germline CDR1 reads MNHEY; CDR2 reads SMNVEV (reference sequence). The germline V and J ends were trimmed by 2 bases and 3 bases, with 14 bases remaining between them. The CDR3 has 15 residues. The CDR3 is CASSLNAGPRYEQYF. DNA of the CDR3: TGTGCCAGCAGTTTAAACGCGGGTCCGCGCTACGAGCAGTACTTC.

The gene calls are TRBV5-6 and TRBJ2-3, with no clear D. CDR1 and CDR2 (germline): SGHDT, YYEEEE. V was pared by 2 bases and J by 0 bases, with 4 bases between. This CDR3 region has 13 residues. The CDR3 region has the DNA TGTGCCAGCAGCTTAACTAGCACAGATACGCAGTATTTT. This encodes CASSLTSTDTQYF.

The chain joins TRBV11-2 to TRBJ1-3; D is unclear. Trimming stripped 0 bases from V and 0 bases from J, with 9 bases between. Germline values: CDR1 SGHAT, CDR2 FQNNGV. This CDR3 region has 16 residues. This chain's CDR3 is CASSLDPPYSGNTIYF. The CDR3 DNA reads TGTGCCAGCAGCTTAGATCCGCCCTACTCTGGAAACACCATATATTTT.

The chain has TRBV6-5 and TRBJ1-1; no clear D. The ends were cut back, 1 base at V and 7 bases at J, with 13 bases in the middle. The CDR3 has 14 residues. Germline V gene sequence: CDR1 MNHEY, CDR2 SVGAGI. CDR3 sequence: CASSYYGRPVEAFF. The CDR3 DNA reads TGTGCCAGCAGTTACTACGGACGCCCGGTTGAAGCTTTCTTT.

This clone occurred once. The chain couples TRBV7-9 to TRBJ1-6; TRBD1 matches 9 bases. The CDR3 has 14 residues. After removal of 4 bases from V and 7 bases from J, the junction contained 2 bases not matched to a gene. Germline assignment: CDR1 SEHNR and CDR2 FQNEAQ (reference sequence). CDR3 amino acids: CASSWGTGNSPLHF. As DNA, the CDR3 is TGTGCCAGCAGCTGGGGGACAGGGAATTCACCCCTCCACTTT.

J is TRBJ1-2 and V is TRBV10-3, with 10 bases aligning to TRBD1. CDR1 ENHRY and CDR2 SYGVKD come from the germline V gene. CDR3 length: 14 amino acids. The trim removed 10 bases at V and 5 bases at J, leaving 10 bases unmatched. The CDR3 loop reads CATGQGEVTYGYTF. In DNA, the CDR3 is TGTGCCACCGGACAGGGGGAAGTAACTTATGGCTACACCTTC.

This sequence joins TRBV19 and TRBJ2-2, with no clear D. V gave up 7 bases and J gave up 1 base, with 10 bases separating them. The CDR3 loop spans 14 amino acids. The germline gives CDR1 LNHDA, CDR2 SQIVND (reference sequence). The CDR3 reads CASTLRRNTGELFF. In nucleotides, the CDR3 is TGTGCCAGTACATTGCGGAGGAACACCGGGGAGCTGTTTTTT.

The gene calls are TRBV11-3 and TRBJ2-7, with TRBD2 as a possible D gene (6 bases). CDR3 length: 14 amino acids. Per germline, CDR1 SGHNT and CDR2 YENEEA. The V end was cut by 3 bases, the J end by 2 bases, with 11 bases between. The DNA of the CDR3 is TGTGCCAGCAGCTTGGGGACTGTACCCTACGAGCAGTACTTC. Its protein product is CASSLGTVPYEQYF. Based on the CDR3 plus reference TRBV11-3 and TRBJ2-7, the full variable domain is EAGVVQSPRYKIIEKKQPVAFWCNPISGHNTLYWYLQNLGQGPELLIRYENEEAVDDSQLPKDRFSAERLKGVDSTLKIQPAELGDSAVYLCASSLGTVPYEQYFGPGTRLTVT.